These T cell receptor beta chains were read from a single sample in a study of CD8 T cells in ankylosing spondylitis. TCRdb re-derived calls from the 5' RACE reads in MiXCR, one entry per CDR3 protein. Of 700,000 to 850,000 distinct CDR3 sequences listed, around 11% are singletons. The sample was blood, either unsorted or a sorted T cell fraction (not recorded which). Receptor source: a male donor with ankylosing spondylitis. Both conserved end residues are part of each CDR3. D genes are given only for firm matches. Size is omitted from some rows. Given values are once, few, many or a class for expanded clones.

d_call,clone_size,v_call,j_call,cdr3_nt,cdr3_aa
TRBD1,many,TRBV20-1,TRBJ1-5,TGCAGTGCTTTTATTACAGGGGGCGCGGGGGGCAATCAGCCCCAGCATTTT,CSAFITGGAGGNQPQHF
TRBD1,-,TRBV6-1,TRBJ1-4,TGTGCCAGCAGCCCTCTAGGGGGCCCAGGAAAACTGTTTTTT,CASSPLGGPGKLFF
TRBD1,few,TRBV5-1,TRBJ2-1,TGCGCCAGCAGCGAGGAAGGGGGCGCGGTTGAGCAGTTCTTC,CASSEEGGAVEQFF
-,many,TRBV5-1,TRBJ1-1,TGCGCCAGCAGCTTGGACGTCCATAAGGGGAGAGCTTTCTTT,CASSLDVHKGRAFF
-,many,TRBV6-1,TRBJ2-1,TGTGCCAGTGTTATGGGTGGGGGAAATGAGCAGTTCTTC,CASVMGGGNEQFF
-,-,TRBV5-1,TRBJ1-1,TGCGCCAGCAGCCCCTTTGGACTCATGAACACTGAAGCTTTCTTT,CASSPFGLMNTEAFF
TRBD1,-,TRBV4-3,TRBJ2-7,TGCGCCAGCAGCCAAGGTTGGGGGACAGGGACCTACGAGCAGTACTTC,CASSQGWGTGTYEQYF
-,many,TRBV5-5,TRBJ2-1,TGTGCCAGCAGCTTCGGTTGGGCGGGATGGCAGTTCTTC,CASSFGWAGWQFF
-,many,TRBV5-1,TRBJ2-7,TGCGCCAGCAGCCCGGCCGGCACGTACGAGCAGTACTTC,CASSPAGTYEQYF
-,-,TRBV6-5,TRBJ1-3,TGTGCCAGCAGTTACTCGACTAGCTCTGGAAACACCATATATTTT,CASSYSTSSGNTIYF
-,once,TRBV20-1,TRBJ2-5,TGCAGTGCTAGAATCGCCCAAGAGACCCAGTACTTC,CSARIAQETQYF
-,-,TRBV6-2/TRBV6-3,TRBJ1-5,TGTGCCAGCAGCAGCCTGGGCAGTGGCGACAATCAGCCCCAGCATTTT,CASSSLGSGDNQPQHF
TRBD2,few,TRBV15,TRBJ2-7,TGTGCCACCAGCAGCATAGCGGGATCCTACGAGCAGTACTTC,CATSSIAGSYEQYF
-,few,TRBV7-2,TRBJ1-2,TGTGCCAGCAGCGTGTTAGGCGGGTATGGCTACACCTTC,CASSVLGGYGYTF
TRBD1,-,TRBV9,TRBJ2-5,TGTGCCAGCAGCGGAGAACGGACAGGGATCCCAGAGACCCAGTACTTC,CASSGERTGIPETQYF
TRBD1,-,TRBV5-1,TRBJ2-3,TGCGCCACCCGCGAAAGGGGACAGGGGACAGATACGCAGTATTTT,CATRERGQGTDTQYF
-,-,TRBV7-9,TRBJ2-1,TGTGCCAGCAGCCCCCGGGCTAGCGCGTACAATGAGCAGTTCTTC,CASSPRASAYNEQFF
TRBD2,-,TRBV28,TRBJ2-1,TGTGCCAGCCCCCCGGGACTAGCGGGAGGACGTTCCTACAATGAGCAGTTCTTC,CASPPGLAGGRSYNEQFF
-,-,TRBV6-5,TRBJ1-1,TGTGCCAGCAGTTACACCGTCAGGGCTGAAGCTTTCTTT,CASSYTVRAEAFF
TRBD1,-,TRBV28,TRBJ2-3,TGTGCCAGCAGTTTCATCCACGCGGGACAGGGGGCATATACGCAGTATTTT,CASSFIHAGQGAYTQYF
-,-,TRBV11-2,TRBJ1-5,TGTGCCAGCAGCTTAGGGTCTGGTCTGTCCCCCCAGCATTTT,CASSLGSGLSPQHF
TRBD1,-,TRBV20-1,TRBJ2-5,TGCAGTGTACCGGGACAGGGGGCATTAACCAAGTACTTC,CSVPGQGALTKYF
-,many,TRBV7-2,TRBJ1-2,TGTGCCAGCAGCACCAAAGGCCAGGGGCGGTCTGGCTACACCTTC,CASSTKGQGRSGYTF
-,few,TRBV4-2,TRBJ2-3,TGTGCCAGCAGCCAAGGTCGGACTAGCACAGATACGCAGTATTTT,CASSQGRTSTDTQYF
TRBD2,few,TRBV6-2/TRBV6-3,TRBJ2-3,TGTGCCAGCAGTTACTCCTTCGGCGCGGGACTAGCGCTGGGGTTGACGCAGTATTTT,CASSYSFGAGLALGLTQYF
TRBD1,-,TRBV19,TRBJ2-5,TGTGCCACCAGACCGAAGGACAGGGTTTGGGAGACCCAGTACTTC,CATRPKDRVWETQYF
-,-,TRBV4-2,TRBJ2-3,TGTGCCAGCAGCCAAGACAGGCAGATAGATACGCAGTATTTT,CASSQDRQIDTQYF
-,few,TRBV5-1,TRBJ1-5,TGCGCCAGCAGCCCGGGATTAGGGACGGGCAATCAGCCCCAGCATTTT,CASSPGLGTGNQPQHF
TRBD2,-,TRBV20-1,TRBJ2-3,TGCAGTGCTAGCTCGCGGGAGCGGGGGGGGCTCACAGATACGCAGTATTTT,CSASSRERGGLTDTQYF
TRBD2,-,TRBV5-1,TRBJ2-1,TGCGCCAGCAAGAGTACTAGCGGGGGACTCTACAATGAGCAGTTCTTC,CASKSTSGGLYNEQFF
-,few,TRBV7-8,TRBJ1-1,TGTGCCAGCAGCTTAGAGACAGGATTTATATCCCTGAACACTGAAGCTTTCTTT,CASSLETGFISLNTEAFF
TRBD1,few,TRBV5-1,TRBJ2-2,TGCGCCAGCAGCTCGGGACAGACCCACACCGGGGAGCTGTTTTTT,CASSSGQTHTGELFF
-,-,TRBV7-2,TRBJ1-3,TGTGCCAGCAGCTTATTCGGAAACACCATATATTTT,CASSLFGNTIYF
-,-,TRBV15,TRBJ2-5,TGTGCCACCAGCAGACGTCCCCGGACGGAAAAAGAGACCCAGTACTTC,CATSRRPRTEKETQYF
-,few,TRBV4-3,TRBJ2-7,TGCGCCAGCAGCCAAGAGCGCAGTGGAGGTAGGGGCATCTACGAGCAGTACTTC,CASSQERSGGRGIYEQYF
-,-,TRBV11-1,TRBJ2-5,TGTGCCAGCAGCTTAGTTTCCCGGGACGGGGCCCAGTACTTC,CASSLVSRDGAQYF
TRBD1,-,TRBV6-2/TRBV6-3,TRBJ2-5,TGTGCCAGCGGCCCCCTTATCAACAGGGGCGCAGAGACCCAGTACTTC,CASGPLINRGAETQYF
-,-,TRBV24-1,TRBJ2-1,TGTGCCACCAGCAGGGGAAGGGGAAATGAGCAGTTCTTC,CATSRGRGNEQFF
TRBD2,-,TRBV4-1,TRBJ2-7,TGCGCCAGCAGCCAAAGGCCCCTCGGGAGGGAGCCCTACGAGCAGTACTTC,CASSQRPLGREPYEQYF
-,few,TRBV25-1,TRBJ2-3,TGTGCCACGCAGGTCGGACGCCGACCGCAGTATTTT,CATQVGRRPQYF
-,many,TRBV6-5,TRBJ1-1,TGTGCCAGCAGTTACCTGGCCTATAAATCTCCGGACACTGAAGCTTTCTTT,CASSYLAYKSPDTEAFF
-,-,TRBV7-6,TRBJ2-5,TGTGCCAGCAGCTTTCGGGGCGCCGCGTTGGAGACCCAGTACTTC,CASSFRGAALETQYF
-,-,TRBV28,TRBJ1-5,TGTGCCAGCAGTTTGCACACGGACCATCAGCCCCAGCATTTT,CASSLHTDHQPQHF
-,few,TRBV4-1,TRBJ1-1,TGCGCCAGCAGCCAAGTCAGGGCGGGCGGTGAAGCTTTCTTT,CASSQVRAGGEAFF
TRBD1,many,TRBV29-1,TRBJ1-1,TGCAGCGTGGCCCGGGACAGGGTTGAAGCTTTCTTT,CSVARDRVEAFF
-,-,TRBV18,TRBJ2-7,TGTGCCAGCTCACCACCGGGACAGCCGGGGGGCGAGCAGTACTTC,CASSPPGQPGGEQYF
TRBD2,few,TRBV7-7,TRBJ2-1,TGTGCTAGCAGCGAGGCTAGCGGGAGAAGCTATGAGCAGTTCTTC,CASSEASGRSYEQFF
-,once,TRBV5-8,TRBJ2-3,TGTGCCAGCAGCTTTTCACGGAATAAGAATACGCAGTATTTT,CASSFSRNKNTQYF
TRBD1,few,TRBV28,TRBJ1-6,TGTGCCAGCAGTTCCCCAGGGGGCGGAGAAGATTCACCCCTCCACTTT,CASSSPGGGEDSPLHF
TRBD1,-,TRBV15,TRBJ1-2,TGTGCCACCAGCAGAGCGACAGGGGAGTACTATGGCTACACCTTC,CATSRATGEYYGYTF